This paragraph covers one T cell receptor (beta chain) sequence. This specimen comes from a study of blood T cell repertoires in COVID-19. As processed by the authors: The authors estimated nucleated cell counts from reference gene primer amplification. Sequencing was performed with immunoSEQ multiplex PCR; in TCRdb, only in-frame clones are kept and a portion is missing. V, J and clone size are those of that table, while D and trimming were read from the DNA. This table has 250,000 to 300,000 clones, 85% to 90% appearing once. The CDR3 contains 16 residues. The junction had 4 bases not matched to a gene; V was cut back by 1 base and J by 3 bases. Germline loops: CDR1 SGHVS, CDR2 FNYEAQ.

V usage is TRBV7-6 and J usage is TRBJ2-1, with 9 bases that match TRBD2. The sample taken for sequencing was peripheral blood. The receptor's source is a woman aged 25-40 years with COVID-19, enrolled during active disease. The CDR3: CASSLVPTSGYNEQFF. CDR3 nucleotides: TGTGCCAGCAGCTTAGTGCCGACTAGCGGCTACAATGAGCAGTTCTTC.